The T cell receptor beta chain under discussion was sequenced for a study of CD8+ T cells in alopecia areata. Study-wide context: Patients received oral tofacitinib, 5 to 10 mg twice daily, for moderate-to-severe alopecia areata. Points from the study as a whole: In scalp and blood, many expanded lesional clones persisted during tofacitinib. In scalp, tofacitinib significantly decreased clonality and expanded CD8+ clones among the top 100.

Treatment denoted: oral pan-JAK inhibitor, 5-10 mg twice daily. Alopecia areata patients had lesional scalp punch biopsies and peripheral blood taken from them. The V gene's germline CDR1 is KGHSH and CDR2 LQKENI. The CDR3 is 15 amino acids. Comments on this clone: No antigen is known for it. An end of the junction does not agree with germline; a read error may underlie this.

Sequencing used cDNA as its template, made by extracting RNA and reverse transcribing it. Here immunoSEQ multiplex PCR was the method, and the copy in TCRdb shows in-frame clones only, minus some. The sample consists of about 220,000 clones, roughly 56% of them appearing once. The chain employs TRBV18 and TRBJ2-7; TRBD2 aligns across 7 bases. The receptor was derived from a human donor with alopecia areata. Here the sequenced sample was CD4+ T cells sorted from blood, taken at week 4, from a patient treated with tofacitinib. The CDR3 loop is CASSPGLVSSDEQYF. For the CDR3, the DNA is TGTGCCAGCTCACCTGGACTAGTCTCCTCCGACGAGCAGTACTTC. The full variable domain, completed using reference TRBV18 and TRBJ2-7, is NAGVMQNPRHLVRRRGQEARLRCSPMKGHSHVYWYRQLPEEGLKFMVYLQKENIIDESGMPKERFSAEFPKEGPSILRIQQVVRGDSAAYFCASSPGLVSSDEQYFGPGTRLTVT.